This T cell receptor beta chain originates from a study of blood T cell repertoires in COVID-19. Overall study context: Spain, Italy and the United States supplied samples that represented acute and convalescent COVID-19. Nucleic acid was either cDNA or gDNA, and it came from T cells, B-cell-depleted T cells, or PBMCs.

TCRdb's copy holds only in-frame clones and misses some; the assay was immunoSEQ multiplex PCR. The table includes about 140,000 clones, about 88% detected once. CDR3 size: 14 residues. J gave up 6 bases and V 7 bases, and 8 bases lay outside the gene matches. Germline CDR1 and CDR2: WNHNN and SYGVQD (reference sequence). This clone was counted only a few times. The rearrangement links TRBV10-1 to TRBJ2-7, with 11 bases aligning to TRBD2. Specimen: peripheral blood. This sequence originates from a human donor in a cohort sampled during active COVID-19. The CDR3 here is CASTRLAGRGEQYF. The CDR3, as DNA: TGCGCCAGCACCCGACTAGCGGGAAGGGGCGAGCAGTACTTC.